A single sample is the source of the 14 T cell receptor beta chains below, sequenced in a study of OX40 agonist ivuxolimab in advanced cancers. Produced via immunoSEQ multiplex PCR; TCRdb's table is partial and in-frame only. The sample shows about 50,000 clones, almost 85% of them seen only once. Sequenced material: CD4+ or CD8+ T cells sorted from blood, taken in a trial of the OX40 agonist ivuxolimab. These receptors all stem from an adult with an advanced solid tumor such as melanoma, head and neck, liver or kidney cancer.

This rearrangement joins TRBV7-2 to TRBJ2-7; no definite D call. CDR3 size: 16 residues. Germline CDR1 and CDR2: SGHTA and FQGNSA. Trimming shortened V by 5 bases and J by 2 bases, and 19 bases separated the two germline ends. This chain's CDR3 is CASSPRAAGPTYEQYF. The CDR3 nucleotides read TGTGCCAGCAGCCCTCGAGCCGCAGGTCCTACCTACGAGCAGTACTTC. The variable domain in full, with the rest retrieved from reference TRBV7-2 and TRBJ2-7, is GAGVSQSPSNKVTEKGKDVELRCDPISGHTALYWYRQSLGQGLEFLIYFQGNSAPDKSGLPSDRFSAERTGGSVSTLTIQRTQQEDSAVYLCASSPRAAGPTYEQYFGPGTRLTVT.

J is TRBJ2-2 and V is TRBV2; D is perhaps TRBD2 (5 bases). V was cut by 5 bases and J by 6 bases, with 13 bases left in between. The CDR3 contains 14 residues. The germline V gene has CDR1 SNHLY and CDR2 FYNNEI. CDR3 loop: CASSSLTSSGELFF. The CDR3 DNA reads TGTGCCAGCAGTTCATTAACTAGTTCCGGGGAGCTGTTTTTT.

The gene calls are TRBV5-6 and TRBJ1-1; TRBD1 is a possible D gene (5 bases). Trimming took 3 bases from V and 7 from J, leaving 10 bases between them. Germline V gene lookup returns CDR1 SGHDT and CDR2 YYEEEE. The CDR3 covers 12 residues. The CDR3 region has the DNA TGTGCCAGCAGCTCCCGGGGGTTTGAAGCTTTCTTT. It specifies CASSSRGFEAFF.

The chain employs TRBV11-3 and TRBJ2-5; TRBD1 agrees at 7 bases. Germline CDR1 and CDR2: SGHNT and YENEEA. V was clipped by 4 bases and J by 4 bases; unmatched bases: 6. The CDR3 is made up of 14 amino acids. CDR3 in amino acids: CASSYRGRSETQYF. The CDR3 coding sequence is TGTGCCAGCAGCTACAGGGGTCGGTCAGAGACCCAGTACTTC.

V and J are TRBV5-4 and TRBJ1-1; D is ambiguous. CDR1 and CDR2 from the germline V gene are SGHNT and YYREEE (reference sequence). The CDR3 is made up of 13 amino acids. V shed 2 bases and J shed 5 bases, with 10 bases lying between them. The CDR3 sequence is CASSFTPGTEAFF. The CDR3 DNA follows: TGTGCCAGCAGCTTTACCCCGGGAACTGAAGCTTTCTTT.

The chain uses TRBV5-1 and TRBJ2-2; D perhaps matches TRBD1 (5 bases). V lost 5 bases and J 5 bases, leaving 13 bases between the germline ends. The germline V gene encodes CDR1 SGHRS and CDR2 YFSETQ. CDR3 length: 14 amino acids. CDR3 in DNA: TGCGCCAGCAGGCAGATAGCAGGGACCGGGGAGCTGTTTTTT. Residues: CASRQIAGTGELFF.

The chain couples TRBV6-1 to TRBJ2-7, with D possibly being TRBD1 or TRBD2 (6 bases each). The CDR3 is 15 amino acids. CDR1 MNHNS and CDR2 SASEGT come from the germline V gene. V gave up 6 bases and J gave up 0 bases, with 15 bases separating them. CDR3 protein: CASRGGSGYSYEQYF. CDR3 in DNA: TGTGCCAGCAGGGGGGGCAGCGGGTACTCCTACGAGCAGTACTTC.

The gene calls are TRBV7-2 and TRBJ1-1; 10 nucleotides agree with TRBD1. Germline V lookup: CDR1 SGHTA, CDR2 FQGNSA. The CDR3 consists of 15 residues. The junction had 8 bases not matched to a gene; V was cut back by 5 bases and J by 5 bases. CDR3 loop: CASSPKRTGGTEAFF. Here the CDR3 DNA reads TGTGCCAGCAGCCCTAAAAGGACAGGGGGGACTGAAGCTTTCTTT.

The V call is TRBV5-1, the J call TRBJ1-2; the match to TRBD1 covers 12 bases. Germline assignment: CDR1 SGHRS and CDR2 YFSETQ. Germline trimming cut 4 bases from V and 3 bases from J; bases unmatched to any gene: 10. The CDR3 extends over 17 amino acids. CDR3 nucleotide sequence: TGCGCCAGCAGCCTGTCCGGGACAGGGGGCGCCGACTATGGCTACACCTTC. This codes for CASSLSGTGGADYGYTF.

The rearrangement uses TRBV5-1 and TRBJ2-1; TRBD2 matches at 14 bases. After removal of 5 bases from V and 4 bases from J, the junction contained 14 bases not matched to a gene. The CDR3 has 19 amino acids. Per the germline V gene, CDR1 is SGHRS and CDR2 is YFSETQ. CDR3 nucleotides: TGCGCCAGCAGGGGACTAGCGGGAGTAGGGGCCCTAGGGTACAATGAGCAGTTCTTC. Protein sequence: CASRGLAGVGALGYNEQFF.

V usage is TRBV4-1 and J usage is TRBJ2-1; D perhaps matches TRBD1 (5 bases). This CDR3 contains 15 residues. Germline V gene sequence: CDR1 MGHRA, CDR2 YSYEKL. The germline V and J ends were trimmed by 1 base and 0 bases, with 7 bases remaining between them. CDR3 protein: CASSQGRGSYNEQFF. CDR3 DNA: TGCGCCAGCAGCCAAGGTAGGGGCTCCTACAATGAGCAGTTCTTC.

The V call is TRBV18, the J call TRBJ1-2; tentatively, D is TRBD1 (6 bases). Germline V gene sequence: CDR1 KGHSH, CDR2 LQKENI. Between the trimmed V and J ends, which lost 1 base and 1 base, there was a span of 22 bases. The CDR3 consists of 19 residues. The DNA of the CDR3 is TGTGCCAGCTCACCACGACCCAATCCCGACAGGCCCCATAACTATGGCTACACCTTC. This translates into CASSPRPNPDRPHNYGYTF.

This chain's CDR3 is CASSLDNPREQYF. CDR3 DNA sequence: TGTGCCAGCAGCTTAGACAATCCCCGCGAGCAGTACTTC. V gene TRBV7-9 combines with J gene TRBJ2-7, with D unclear. Germline V CDR1 and CDR2: SEHNR, FQNEAQ (reference sequence). CDR3 size: 13 residues. Trimming cost V 1 base and J 6 bases, with 10 bases left between them.

V is TRBV6-1 and J is TRBJ1-1, with no clear D. The CDR3 has 10 amino acids. Trimming left V 2 bases short and J 11 bases short, with 6 bases between. The germline V gene has CDR1 MNHNS and CDR2 SASEGT. CDR3: CASSEISAFF. CDR3 bases: TGTGCCAGCAGTGAAATCTCCGCTTTCTTT.